A single sample gave rise to the 20 T cell receptor beta chains below, sequenced in a study of blood T cell repertoires in COVID-19. Generated by immunoSEQ multiplex PCR, the TCRdb table keeps only in-frame clones and is missing some. The sample includes hundreds of thousands of clones, approximately 86% of them seen just once. The sample consisted of peripheral blood. Receptor source: an older man with acute or convalescent COVID-19.

The CDR3 loop reads CASSSILAGADNEQFF. CDR3 DNA: TGCGCCAGCAGCTCGATATTAGCGGGAGCCGACAATGAGCAGTTCTTC. This chain connects TRBV5-1 to TRBJ2-1, with TRBD2 identical over 9 bases. The CDR3 is 16 residues long. The germline V gene encodes CDR1 SGHRS and CDR2 YFSETQ. Trimming at V came to 3 bases and at J to 5 bases, leaving 9 bases not matched to a gene.

The chain links TRBV11-3 to TRBJ2-1; 8 bases line up with TRBD2. This CDR3 region has 15 residues. Germline V lookup: CDR1 SGHNT, CDR2 YENEEA. V trimming: 5 bases; J trimming: 4 bases; junction bases outside the gene matches: 7. The CDR3 loop reads CASSLELAEYNEQFF. The DNA of the CDR3 is TGTGCCAGCAGCCTCGAACTAGCGGAGTACAATGAGCAGTTCTTC. The full variable domain, with the rest looked up from reference TRBV11-3 and TRBJ2-1, is EAGVVQSPRYKIIEKKQPVAFWCNPISGHNTLYWYLQNLGQGPELLIRYENEEAVDDSQLPKDRFSAERLKGVDSTLKIQPAELGDSAVYLCASSLELAEYNEQFFGPGTRLTVL.

The rearrangement uses TRBV18 and TRBJ1-3, with TRBD1 as a possible D gene (6 bases). The CDR3 spans 16 residues. With 3 bases removed from V and 0 bases from J, the gap between germline ends came to 12 bases. Germline V lookup: CDR1 KGHSH, CDR2 LQKENI. For the CDR3, the DNA is TGTGCCAGCTCACCGGAAACAGGGAGCTCTGGAAACACCATATATTTT. It encodes CASSPETGSSGNTIYF.

This sequence joins TRBV12-3 or TRBV12-4 and TRBJ1-4, with D perhaps matching TRBD1 (5 bases). The CDR3 is 13 residues long. Trimming removed 2 bases at V and 7 bases at J, with 8 bases between. The CDR3 sequence: CASSLQGGEKLFF. DNA for the CDR3: TGTGCCAGCAGTTTACAGGGCGGTGAAAAACTGTTTTTT.

This chain joins TRBV12-3 or TRBV12-4 and TRBJ1-1; D might be TRBD1 (6 bases). The CDR3 covers 13 residues. The V gene lost 6 bases and the J gene lost 4 bases, with 12 bases spanning the gap. CDR3 residues: CASSTGRATEAFF. Here the CDR3 DNA reads TGTGCCAGCAGCACAGGGAGGGCCACTGAAGCTTTCTTT.

The J gene is TRBJ2-7, the V gene TRBV19; 10 nucleotides line up with TRBD2. The J segment lost 0 bases and the V segment lost 3 bases, leaving 8 bases of the junction unmatched. This CDR3 has 17 amino acids. From germline, CDR1 is LNHDA and CDR2 SQIVND (reference sequence). The CDR3, as DNA: TGTGCCAGTAGTATTTCTAGCGGGGGAGCAGACTCCTACGAGCAGTACTTC. As protein: CASSISSGGADSYEQYF.

The chain recombines TRBV6-5 with TRBJ1-2; no reliable D call. The CDR3 runs 14 residues. Germline CDR1 reads MNHEY; CDR2 reads SVGAGI. Trimming removed 2 bases from V and 4 bases from J, with 11 bases in between. The DNA of the CDR3 is TGTGCCAGCAGTTACGAGGGAAGCGGCTATGGCTACACCTTC. Translating gives CASSYEGSGYGYTF.

The CDR3 nucleotides are TGCGCCAGCACGCGGGGACGTGGGGGAGAGAGCACCGGGGAGCTGTTTTTT. As protein: CASTRGRGGESTGELFF. This chain uses TRBV5-1 with TRBJ2-2; D perhaps matches TRBD2 (6 bases). V was shortened by 6 bases and J by 4 bases, with 22 bases between the two germline ends. Germline values: CDR1 SGHRS, CDR2 YFSETQ. This CDR3 has 17 amino acids.

The V gene is TRBV19, the J gene TRBJ1-4, with 10 bases aligning to TRBD1. Germline V gives CDR1 LNHDA, CDR2 SQIVND (reference sequence). This CDR3 has 15 amino acids. J was trimmed by 8 bases and V by 3 bases; bases with no gene match: 6. CDR3 protein: CASSMGQGREEKLFF. The CDR3 region has the DNA TGTGCCAGTAGTATGGGACAGGGGCGAGAGGAAAAACTGTTTTTT.

The CDR3 nucleotides are TGTGCCAGCAGCGCCTCCGGGGTGAGAAACACTGAAGCTTTCTTT. Translating it yields CASSASGVRNTEAFF. The V call is TRBV9, the J call TRBJ1-1; D remains unclear. This CDR3 has 15 amino acids. Between the trimmed V and J ends, which lost 3 bases and 2 bases, there was a span of 14 bases. Looked up from germline, CDR1 is SGDLS and CDR2 is YYNGEE. Full variable domain (missing parts from reference TRBV9 and TRBJ1-1): DSGVTQTPKHLITATGQRVTLRCSPRSGDLSVYWYQQSLDQGLQFLIQYYNGEERAKGNILERFSAQQFPDLHSELNLSSLELGDSALYFCASSASGVRNTEAFFGQGTRLTVV.

The rearrangement joins TRBV6-2 or TRBV6-3 to TRBJ2-7, with 12 bases lining up with TRBD2. The CDR3 covers 15 residues. Losses at the gene ends were 0 bases for V and 7 bases for J; bases not matched to a gene: 4. Germline V gene lookup returns CDR1 MNHEY and CDR2 SVGEGT. The CDR3 reads CASSYSTSGSSEQYF. The CDR3 DNA follows: TGTGCCAGCAGTTACTCGACTAGCGGGAGTTCTGAGCAGTACTTC.

This sequence joins TRBV15 and TRBJ2-1; 10 nucleotides line up with TRBD2. CDR3 length: 18 amino acids. The germline V gene encodes CDR1 LNHNV and CDR2 YYDKDF (reference sequence). The V and J ends lost 1 base and 4 bases, in that order; junction bases with no gene match: 10. CDR3 nucleotides: TGTGCCACCAGCAGAGGAGCGGAAGCGGGGGGGCATTACAATGAGCAGTTCTTC. It translates to CATSRGAEAGGHYNEQFF.

This clone has just one count. The chain has TRBV18 and TRBJ1-1; D is unresolved. Trimming removed 2 bases from V and 5 bases from J, with 12 bases in between. The CDR3 extends over 14 amino acids. Germline V lookup: CDR1 KGHSH, CDR2 LQKENI. CDR3 sequence reads: CASSPGWSGTEAFF. As DNA, the CDR3 is TGTGCCAGCTCACCAGGGTGGTCGGGTACTGAAGCTTTCTTT.

V is TRBV10-3 and J is TRBJ1-5, with D possibly matching TRBD1 (6 bases). The germline V and J ends were trimmed by 2 bases and 1 base, with 9 bases remaining between them. Germline CDR1 reads ENHRY; CDR2 reads SYGVKD. This CDR3 region has 15 residues. CDR3 loop: CAISEQGPSNQPQHF. Written as DNA, the CDR3 is TGTGCCATCAGTGAGCAGGGGCCGAGCAATCAGCCCCAGCATTTT.

V usage is TRBV6-5 and J usage is TRBJ2-7; 8 bases fit TRBD2. CDR1 and CDR2 (germline): MNHEY, SVGAGI. This CDR3 has 14 residues. J was trimmed by 3 bases and V by 6 bases; bases with no gene match: 7. The CDR3 nucleotides are TGTGCCAGCAGAGGGACTAGGAGCCTCTACGAGCAGTACTTC. The encoded protein is CASRGTRSLYEQYF.

The chain couples TRBV3-1 (or the pseudogene TRBV3-2) to TRBJ1-4; D is ambiguous. CDR3 size: 16 residues. Germline CDR1 reads LGHDT; CDR2 reads YNNKEL (reference sequence). The V end was cut by 4 bases, the J end by 0 bases, with 12 bases between. CDR3 nucleotides: TGTGCCAGCAGCCCCAGCATGGCGGCAACTAATGAAAAACTGTTTTTT. Protein sequence: CASSPSMAATNEKLFF.

The chain links TRBV6-2 or TRBV6-3 to TRBJ1-5; a weak D match, TRBD1 (6 bases). With 5 bases removed from V and 4 bases from J, the gap between germline ends came to 15 bases. Germline loops: CDR1 MNHEY, CDR2 SVGEGT. This CDR3 is 15 amino acids long. CDR3 loop: CASSTRQAGNQPQHF. The CDR3 nucleotides read TGTGCCAGCAGTACGAGACAGGCCGGGAATCAGCCCCAGCATTTT.

This sequence joins TRBV7-9 and TRBJ1-4, with TRBD1 matching 9 bases. J lost 7 bases, V lost 6 bases, and 9 bases had no gene match. CDR3 length: 15 amino acids. The germline V gene has CDR1 SEHNR and CDR2 FQNEAQ (reference sequence). The CDR3 DNA reads as TGTGCCAGCAGTCCACAGGGGGCGAGCCGTGAAAAACTGTTTTTT. Translating gives CASSPQGASREKLFF.

This clone was seen only a few times. This same CDR3 is encoded by further DNA sequences in the sample. V is TRBV5-1 and J is TRBJ1-1; 10 nucleotides match TRBD1. Trimming cost V 3 bases and J 5 bases; bases outside gene matches: 7. This CDR3 region has 15 residues. The germline gives CDR1 SGHRS, CDR2 YFSETQ. The DNA for the CDR3 is TGCGCCAGCAGCTGGGGACAGGGGCTGGAGACTGAAGCTTTCTTT. It yields the protein CASSWGQGLETEAFF.

This chain uses TRBV10-2 with TRBJ2-5; TRBD1 might be the D (6 bases). This CDR3 has 15 residues. V was trimmed by 3 bases and J by 4 bases, leaving 15 bases between them. Germline V lookup: CDR1 WSHSY, CDR2 SAAADI. DNA of the CDR3: TGCGCCAGCAGTGATAACAGGGCCGGTATAGAGACCCAGTACTTC. This translates into CASSDNRAGIETQYF.